This T cell receptor beta chain was retrieved from a study of shared clonotypes between healthy human individuals (dated by TCRdb to about 2020). In the study overall: The cohort comprised two women and a few men aged 18 to 49 years. For each donor, CD4 naive and CD4 memory were each given three plates, CD8 naive was given two plates, and CD8 memory was given one plate. The study deeply sequenced blood TCR repertoires of five healthy adults to estimate repertoire size and the extent of clonotype sharing between individuals. Libraries were prepared and TCR repertoires were sequenced by different laboratories using diverse techniques, in order to increase sequencing depth and limit assay-specific biases. Each donor's leukapheresis produced roughly between about 0.8 and 8.9 billion PBMCs.

The donors were healthy, HIV-negative adults who had no recently reported acute infections or vaccinations. Every donor was a Caucasian adult living in Nashville, Tennessee, USA. CD4+ T cells were enriched through magnetic negative selection, after which naive cells were positively selected on CD45RA and the remaining negative fraction served as the memory subset. After blood collection by leukapheresis, PBMCs were isolated using Ficoll-Histopaque density gradient centrifugation and then cryopreserved in the vapor phase of liquid nitrogen. Purity and quantity of every magnetically sorted T cell population were checked by analytical flow cytometry. From each sorted fraction, genomic DNA was isolated and quantified by UV absorbance on a Nanodrop 2000c. V gives up 5 bases and J gives up 5 bases, and the segment between their germline ends measures 10 bases. The germline V gene encodes CDR1 ENHRY and CDR2 SYGVKD. The cysteine opens and the phenylalanine closes a CDR3 of 13 amino acids. Just CDR3 DNA is preserved here, 39 bases in frame from base 1.

Using the deep immunoSEQ assay, multiplex PCR amplified TCR CDR3 regions from genomic DNA. Genomic DNA extracted from each cell subset was distributed evenly over all wells of several immunoSEQ 96-well plates, and each plate served as one replicate. Each replicate PCR for sorted subsets received about 210 ng genomic DNA, equal to about 30,000 T cell genomes. Purified libraries were quantified with a Qubit 3.0 fluorometer, sized on a Bioanalyzer 2100, and re-quantified with the KAPA Library Quantification kit. Each immunoSEQ 96-well plate was sequenced on its own single-read 150-cycle Illumina NextSeq 550 flow cell. Concerning the study's data processing: Because the immunoSEQ output held only junctional sequences and lacked quality scores, the filtering could not match the filtering applied to full-length reads. Sequences were annotated with PyIR, a Python wrapper for IgBLAST v1.9, using IMGT germline references to assign V/J genes and CDR3. Reads were filtered out if the reads had weak V/J assignments (E-value above 1e-6), no CDR3, stop codons, out-of-frame junctions, or ambiguous translated residues. V3J clonotypes were defined as sequences sharing the same inferred V gene, J gene, and CDR3 amino acid sequence. Percentage overlap between repertoires was computed as shared unique clonotypes divided by the size of the smaller repertoire. Repertoire richness was assessed with RTK rarefaction, the Chao1 estimator, and Recon v2.1 estimates of unobserved clonotypes. OLGA was used to compute generation probabilities for all TCRbeta clonotypes that the gDNA method yielded from a few donors. TCRdb took over this immuneACCESS table, retaining in-frame rearrangements with V and J assigned. Such tables are incomplete; in checked studies, under half of the missing clones stem from an unresolved V gene, and the remainder is unexplained. The D gene and trimming were derived from the DNA, and the V and J assignments and clone size from that table. This sample has millions of clones in its table, and around nine tenths of those were observed once. The top ten hold 0.11% to 0.15% of the sample.

Broad study findings and their caveats: Even with the large sequencing depth, rarefaction of the sorted-subset datasets indicated that sequencing was incomplete. The genetic and exposure-history diversity represented was limited by the small number of donors. Sharing across several donors was observed for around 5% of naive CD4, under 4% of naive CD8, 2% to 2.5% of memory CD4, and over 0.3% of memory CD8 clonotypes. Compared with non-shared clonotypes, clonotypes shared by all four sorted-subset donors had higher generation probabilities. Larger estimated clonotype richness was generally found for naive subsets than for memory subsets. Sampling was limited to blood, and TCR repertoires in tissue likely differ from TCR repertoires in blood. Pairwise subsampling led to the expectation that sequencing depth would affect the degree of clonotype sharing among donors.

Concerning this clone itself: There is no known antigen for this receptor. Per-base qualities were not stored, and no clone one base away is much larger.

This clonotype was sampled from a man between 18 and 29 years old in good health. Input material: naive CD4+ T cells sorted from blood. Sample cell subset or site, as interpreted from the label and publication: CD45RA+ positively selected. This chain joins TRBV10-3 to TRBJ2-1; the D gene cannot be named for sure. The CDR3 protein sequence reads: CAISWTRDNEQFF. The DNA sequence is given as TGTGCCATCAGTTGGACCCGAGACAATGAGCAGTTCTTC.